This record concerns one TCR beta chain sequence. Its antigen remains unidentified. This PCR relied on a set of 60 Vbeta primers and 13 Jbeta primers. Sequenced by immunoSEQ multiplex PCR; TCRdb stores in-frame clones only, minus some. Of 110,000 to 150,000 clones in the sample, 82% were seen once. With 4 bases clipped from V and 4 bases from J, the junction kept 7 bases outside the gene matches. The V gene's germline CDR1 is SQVTM and CDR2 ANQGSEA. The CDR3 loop spans 14 amino acids. This specimen belongs to a study of cytomegalovirus exposure and HLA in healthy donors. Regarding the study as a whole: Later analysis identified a missense DCLRE1C variant that was linked to TCR beta V- and J-gene trimming. Investigators reported under 200 TCR beta chains as tied to cytomegalovirus.

J is TRBJ2-7 and V is TRBV29-1, with TRBD1 matching over 10 bases. Material: PBMCs. This TCR came from a male donor in good health and CMV-seronegative. CDR3 residues: CSVVMGTGEYEQYF. Here the CDR3 DNA reads TGCAGCGTTGTGATGGGGACAGGGGAGTACGAGCAGTACTTC.